Below are 10 T cell receptor beta chains sequenced from a single sample in a study of neurological immune-mediated disorders. TCRdb passed the 5' RACE reads through MiXCR, listing each CDR3 protein once. The sample yields about 80,000 distinct CDR3 sequences, approximately 6% seen once. Time point indicated: longitudinal time-point 2. The sample consisted of PBMCs. The origin of the receptors is a woman aged 55-69 years with multiple sclerosis.

This clonotype has at least ten counts. The gene calls are TRBV12-3 or TRBV12-4 and TRBJ1-5; D remains unclear. This CDR3 is 13 amino acids long. V was trimmed by 5 bases and J by 9 bases, leaving 14 bases between them. CDR3 protein: CASSLDIRMPQHF. In nucleotides, the CDR3 is TGTGCCAGCAGTCTAGACATCCGTATGCCCCAGCATTTT.

In this sample, this clonotype turned up many times. This chain uses TRBV15 with TRBJ2-7; D not resolved. The CDR3 spans 12 residues. V lost 0 bases, J lost 7 bases, and 7 bases lay in between. The V gene's germline CDR1 is LNHNV and CDR2 YYDKDF (reference sequence). The CDR3 protein is CATSRDGWEQYF. CDR3 DNA: TGTGCCACCAGCAGAGATGGTTGGGAGCAGTACTTC. The full variable domain, in which reference TRBV15 and TRBJ2-7 provide the parts outside the CDR3, is DAMVIQNPRYQVTQFGKPVTLSCSQTLNHNVMYWYQQKSSQAPKLLFHYYDKDFNNEADTPDNFQSRRPNTSFCFLDIRSPGLGDTAMYLCATSRDGWEQYFGPGTRLTVT.

This clonotype was recorded at least ten times. The V and J genes are TRBV15 and TRBJ1-2; possibly TRBD1 for D (5 bases). The CDR3 length is 16 residues. Germline loops: CDR1 LNHNV, CDR2 YYDKDF (reference sequence). Between the trimmed V and J ends, which lost 0 bases and 4 bases, there was a span of 15 bases. The CDR3 is CATSRDAAAGGYGYTF. Written as DNA, the CDR3 is TGTGCCACCAGCAGAGATGCAGCAGCTGGGGGCTATGGCTACACCTTC.

This clonotype was picked up many times. V and J are TRBV20-1 and TRBJ1-1; the D gene is possibly TRBD1 (5 bases). Germline lookup yields CDR1 DFQATT and CDR2 SNEGSKA (reference sequence). The CDR3 has 14 residues. V dropped 6 bases and J dropped 0 bases, with 14 bases sitting between them. In DNA form, the CDR3 reads TGCAGTGCCCCCGGGGGGGGTGTGAACACTGAAGCTTTCTTT. Its protein is CSAPGGGVNTEAFF.

In the case of this clonotype: The junction shows a germline mismatch at one end, possibly a read error. The gene calls are TRBV12-3 or TRBV12-4 and TRBJ2-7; D not certain. The CDR3 contains 13 residues. CDR3 coding DNA: TGTGCCAACAGTGATCATACTGGCTACGAGCAGTACTTC. This sequence encodes CANSDHTGYEQYF.

This clonotype is categorized as medium-sized. The chain couples TRBV15 to TRBJ1-1, with D unresolved. The germline V gene has CDR1 LNHNV and CDR2 YYDKDF (reference sequence). V lost 0 bases to trimming and J lost 0 bases, with 11 bases between them. The CDR3 spans 16 residues. DNA of the CDR3: TGTGCCACCAGCAGAGATCGAACTAACATGAACACTGAAGCTTTCTTT. It specifies CATSRDRTNMNTEAFF.

This clonotype was counted ten times or more. The chain couples TRBV15 to TRBJ2-7; unclear D gene. Per germline, CDR1 LNHNV and CDR2 YYDKDF (reference sequence). The CDR3 runs to 13 residues. Trimming cost V 2 bases and J 1 base, with 6 bases left between them. The CDR3 DNA is TGTGCCACCAGCAGACCTCCTTCCTACGAGCAGTACTTC. This translates into CATSRPPSYEQYF. Based on the CDR3 plus reference TRBV15 and TRBJ2-7, the full variable domain is DAMVIQNPRYQVTQFGKPVTLSCSQTLNHNVMYWYQQKSSQAPKLLFHYYDKDFNNEADTPDNFQSRRPNTSFCFLDIRSPGLGDTAMYLCATSRPPSYEQYFGPGTRLTVT.

In this sample, this clonotype turned up many times. V usage is TRBV12-3 or TRBV12-4 and J usage is TRBJ1-4; TRBD1 might be the D (5 bases). The ends were cut back, 3 bases at V and 5 bases at J, with 10 bases in the middle. The CDR3 covers 14 residues. DNA for the CDR3: TGTGCCAGCAGTTTTATGGGGGGAAATGAAAAACTGTTTTTT. It specifies CASSFMGGNEKLFF.

This clonotype was detected many times. The chain links TRBV27 to TRBJ1-2; TRBD1 matches at 7 bases. V gave up 3 bases and J gave up 8 bases; unmatched junction bases: 9. The CDR3 is 14 amino acids. CDR1 and CDR2 (germline): MNHEY, SMNVEV (reference sequence). The CDR3 sequence is CASSFQTGSVGYTF. The DNA of the CDR3 is TGTGCCAGCAGTTTCCAGACAGGGTCGGTGGGCTACACCTTC.

Ten or more counts support this clonotype. The J gene is TRBJ2-7, the V gene TRBV3-1; maybe TRBD1 (6 bases). The germline V gene encodes CDR1 LGHDT and CDR2 YNNKEL (reference sequence). V lost 1 base, J lost 2 bases, and 9 bases lay in between. The CDR3 consists of 14 residues. The CDR3 loop reads CASSQGGTPYEQYF. In nucleotides, the CDR3 is TGTGCCAGCAGCCAAGGGGGGACACCCTACGAGCAGTACTTC.